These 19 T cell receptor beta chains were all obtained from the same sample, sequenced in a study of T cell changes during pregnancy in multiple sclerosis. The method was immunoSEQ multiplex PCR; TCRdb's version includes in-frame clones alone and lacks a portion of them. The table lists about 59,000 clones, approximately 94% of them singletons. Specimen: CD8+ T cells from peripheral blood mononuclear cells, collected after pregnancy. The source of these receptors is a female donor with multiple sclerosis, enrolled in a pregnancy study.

This chain's CDR3 is CASSEMGDRVFLGTEAFF. CDR3 nucleotide sequence: TGTGCCAGCAGTGAAATGGGGGACAGGGTCTTTTTGGGCACTGAAGCTTTCTTT. The chain joins TRBV2 to TRBJ1-1; TRBD1 agrees at 9 bases. CDR1 is SNHLY, CDR2 FYNNEI, per germline. Trimming cost V 2 bases and J 4 bases; bases outside gene matches: 14. This CDR3 contains 18 residues. Looking up the rest from reference TRBV2 and TRBJ1-1 gives the full variable domain: EPEVTQTPSHQVTQMGQEVILRCVPISNHLYFYWYRQILGQKVEFLVSFYNNEISEKSEIFDDQFSVERPDGSNFTLKIRSTKLEDSAMYFCASSEMGDRVFLGTEAFFGQGTRLTVV.

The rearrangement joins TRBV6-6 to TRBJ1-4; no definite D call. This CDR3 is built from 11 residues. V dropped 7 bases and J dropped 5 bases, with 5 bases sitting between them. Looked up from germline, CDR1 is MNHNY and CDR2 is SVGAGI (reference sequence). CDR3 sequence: CASTSNEKLFF. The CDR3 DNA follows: TGTGCCAGCACCTCGAATGAAAAACTGTTTTTT.

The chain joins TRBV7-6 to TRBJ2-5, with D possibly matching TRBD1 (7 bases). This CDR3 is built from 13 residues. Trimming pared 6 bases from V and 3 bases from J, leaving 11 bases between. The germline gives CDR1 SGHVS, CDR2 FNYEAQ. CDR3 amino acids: CASSSRGEETQYF. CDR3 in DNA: TGTGCCAGCAGTTCCAGGGGGGAAGAGACCCAGTACTTC.

CDR3 bases: TGCGCCAGCAGCCTGGGACAGGGGGGAAACTATGGCTACACCTTC. This translates into CASSLGQGGNYGYTF. This chain links TRBV5-1 with TRBJ1-2; 11 nucleotides line up with TRBD1. In germline, CDR1 is SGHRS, CDR2 YFSETQ. J lost 2 bases, V lost 4 bases, and 4 bases had no gene match. This CDR3 comprises 15 residues.

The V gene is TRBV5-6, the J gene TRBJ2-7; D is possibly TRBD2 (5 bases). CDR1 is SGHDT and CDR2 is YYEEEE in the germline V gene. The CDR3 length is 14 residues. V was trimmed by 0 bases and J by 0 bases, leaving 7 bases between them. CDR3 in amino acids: CASSLGGSSYEQYF. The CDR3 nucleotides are TGTGCCAGCAGCTTGGGAGGGAGCTCCTACGAGCAGTACTTC.

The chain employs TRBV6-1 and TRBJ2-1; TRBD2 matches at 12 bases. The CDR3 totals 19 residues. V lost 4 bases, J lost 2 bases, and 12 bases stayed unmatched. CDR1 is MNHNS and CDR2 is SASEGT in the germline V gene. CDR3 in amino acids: CASSAGPGLAGLPYNEQFF. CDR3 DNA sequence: TGTGCCAGCAGTGCCGGCCCTGGACTAGCGGGACTCCCCTACAATGAGCAGTTCTTC.

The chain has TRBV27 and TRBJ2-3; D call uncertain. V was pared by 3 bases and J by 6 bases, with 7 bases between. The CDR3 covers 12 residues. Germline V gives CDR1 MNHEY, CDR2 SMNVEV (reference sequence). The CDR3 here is CASSFGLDTQYF. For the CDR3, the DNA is TGTGCCAGCAGTTTTGGCCTTGATACGCAGTATTTT.

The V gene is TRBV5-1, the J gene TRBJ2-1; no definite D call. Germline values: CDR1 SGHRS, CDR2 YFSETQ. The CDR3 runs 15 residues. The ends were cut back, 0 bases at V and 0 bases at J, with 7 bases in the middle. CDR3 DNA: TGCGCCAGCAGCTTGGCTTACTACTCCTACAATGAGCAGTTCTTC. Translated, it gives CASSLAYYSYNEQFF.

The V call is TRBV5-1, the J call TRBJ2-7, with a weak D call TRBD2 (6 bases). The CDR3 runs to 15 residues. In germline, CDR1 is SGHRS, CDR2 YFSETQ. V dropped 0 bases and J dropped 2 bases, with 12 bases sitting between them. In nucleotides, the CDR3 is TGCGCCAGCAGCTTGGAGGGACGGGGGACCTACGAGCAGTACTTC. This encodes CASSLEGRGTYEQYF.

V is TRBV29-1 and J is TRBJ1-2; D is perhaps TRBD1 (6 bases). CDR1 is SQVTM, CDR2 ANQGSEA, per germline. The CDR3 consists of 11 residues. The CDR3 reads CSLQGRYGYTF. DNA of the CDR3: TGCAGTTTACAGGGACGATATGGCTACACCTTC.

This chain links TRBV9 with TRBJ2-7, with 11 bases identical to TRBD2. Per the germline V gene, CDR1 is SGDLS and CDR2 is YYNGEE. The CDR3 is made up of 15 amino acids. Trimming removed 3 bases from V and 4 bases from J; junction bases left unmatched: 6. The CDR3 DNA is TGTGCCAGCAGCGCTGCCGGGACTAGCGGTTACGAGCAGTACTTC. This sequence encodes CASSAAGTSGYEQYF.

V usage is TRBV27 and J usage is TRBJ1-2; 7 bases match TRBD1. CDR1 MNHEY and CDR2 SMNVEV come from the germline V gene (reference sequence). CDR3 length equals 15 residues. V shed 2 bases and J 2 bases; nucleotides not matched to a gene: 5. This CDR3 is CASSLTLRGNYGYTF. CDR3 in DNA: TGTGCCAGCAGTTTAACGCTCAGGGGGAACTATGGCTACACCTTC.

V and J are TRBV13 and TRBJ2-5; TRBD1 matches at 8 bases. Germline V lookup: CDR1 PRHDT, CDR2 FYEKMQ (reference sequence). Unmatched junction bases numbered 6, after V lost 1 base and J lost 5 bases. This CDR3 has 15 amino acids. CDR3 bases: TGTGCCAGCAGCTTAGTCAGGGGGCGTAAGGAGACCCAGTACTTC. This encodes CASSLVRGRKETQYF.

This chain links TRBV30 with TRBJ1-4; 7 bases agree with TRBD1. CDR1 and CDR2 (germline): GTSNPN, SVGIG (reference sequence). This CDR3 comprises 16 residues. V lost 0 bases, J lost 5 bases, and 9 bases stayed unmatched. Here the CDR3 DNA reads TGTGCCTGGAGTGTACCGGATAGACAGGGAAATGAAAAACTGTTTTTT. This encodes CAWSVPDRQGNEKLFF.

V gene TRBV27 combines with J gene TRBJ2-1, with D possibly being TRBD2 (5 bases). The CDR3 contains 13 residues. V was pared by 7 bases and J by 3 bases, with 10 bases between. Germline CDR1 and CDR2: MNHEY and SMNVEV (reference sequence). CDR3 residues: CASKTGFYNEQFF. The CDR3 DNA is TGTGCCAGCAAGACGGGATTCTACAATGAGCAGTTCTTC.

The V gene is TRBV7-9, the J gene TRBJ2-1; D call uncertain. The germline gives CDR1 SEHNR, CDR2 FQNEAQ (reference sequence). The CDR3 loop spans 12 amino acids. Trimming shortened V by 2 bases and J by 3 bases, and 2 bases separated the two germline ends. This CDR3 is CASSLLYNEQFF. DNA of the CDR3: TGTGCCAGCAGCTTACTCTACAATGAGCAGTTCTTC.

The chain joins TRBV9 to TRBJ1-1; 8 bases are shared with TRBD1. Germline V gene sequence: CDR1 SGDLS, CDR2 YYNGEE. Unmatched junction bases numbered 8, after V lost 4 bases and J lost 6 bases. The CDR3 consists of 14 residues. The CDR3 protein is CASSPRDRSPEAFF. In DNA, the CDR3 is TGTGCCAGCAGCCCGCGGGACAGGAGCCCTGAAGCTTTCTTT.

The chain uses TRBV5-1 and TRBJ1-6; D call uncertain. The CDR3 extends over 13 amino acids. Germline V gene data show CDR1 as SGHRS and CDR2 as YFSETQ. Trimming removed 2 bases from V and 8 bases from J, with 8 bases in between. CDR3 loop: CASSLSPYSPLHF. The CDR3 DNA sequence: TGCGCCAGCAGCTTATCCCCCTATTCACCCCTCCACTTT.

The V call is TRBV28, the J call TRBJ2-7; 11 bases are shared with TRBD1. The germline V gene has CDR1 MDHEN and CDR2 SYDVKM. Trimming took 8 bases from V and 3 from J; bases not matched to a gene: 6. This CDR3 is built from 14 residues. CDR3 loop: CASRADRGLYEQYF. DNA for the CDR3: TGTGCCAGCCGGGCGGACAGGGGGCTCTACGAGCAGTACTTC.